This T cell receptor beta chain was profiled in a study of regulatory T cells in long-lasting Graves disease. Details on this clonotype: Its cognate antigen is unknown.

The CDR3 is 15 residues long. V shed 1 base, J shed 4 bases, and the junction held 6 bases outside the gene matches. Germline CDR1 SGHVS, CDR2 FNYEAQ. Time point described: persistent/refractory GD, antithyroid drugs over 5 years with positive TRAb. Construction of the TCR library relied on RNA isolated from PBMCs. Findings and limits, study-wide: There were preferences for TRBV28, TRBJ1-2 and TRBJ2-5 in persistent disease. With some 2,500 shared public clonotypes, persistent patients exceeded new patients, who shared just over 950.

Combining iRepertoire HTBI primers with Arm-PCR of CDR3 regions, the authors built TCR beta libraries. TCRdb analysed the multiplex PCR reads with MiXCR anew, one entry per CDR3 protein. The table shows about 660,000 distinct CDR3 sequences, with 30% occurring only once. V usage is TRBV7-6 and J usage is TRBJ2-7; 8 nucleotides match TRBD2. The material sequenced was peripheral blood mononuclear cells (PBMCs), taken when the disease was refractory, from a patient treated with antithyroid drugs. The TCR comes from a female donor with Graves disease. The CDR3 here is CASSLVREGRYEQYF. The CDR3 nucleotides are TGTGCCAGCAGCTTAGTCCGGGAGGGCAGGTACGAGCAGTACTTC.